The rows below give T cell receptor beta chains drawn from one sample of a study of blood T cell repertoires in COVID-19. Using immunoSEQ multiplex PCR, the repertoire was profiled, and TCRdb retains in-frame clones only, with some absent. The repertoire has some 48,000 clones, 89% of them found once; the top ten carry roughly 2.3%. The sample comprised peripheral blood. The receptor set was obtained from a human donor in a cohort sampled during active COVID-19. The CDR3 runs from the conserved cysteine through the conserved F or W. A D gene is named only where the DNA matches it firmly. Not all rows give a size; the values are once, few, many and, for expanded clones, a class.

V gene: TRBV3-1/TRBV3-2
clone size: .
J gene: TRBJ1-1
D gene: TRBD1
CDR3 protein: CASSPRQGLRTEAFF
CDR3 DNA: TGTGCCAGCAGCCCAAGACAGGGGTTGAGGACTGAAGCTTTCTTT

V gene: TRBV5-1
clone size: few
J gene: TRBJ2-7
D gene: .
CDR3 protein: CASGPTEGYEQYF
CDR3 DNA: TGCGCCAGCGGACCCACAGAGGGCTACGAGCAGTACTTC

V gene: TRBV11-2
clone size: .
J gene: TRBJ2-7
D gene: TRBD2
CDR3 protein: CASSAPGLNSYEQYF
CDR3 DNA: TGTGCCAGCAGCGCTCCGGGACTAAACTCCTACGAGCAGTACTTC

V gene: TRBV3-1/TRBV3-2
clone size: .
J gene: TRBJ2-1
D gene: .
CDR3 protein: CASSPGIRRGAGAYNEQFF
CDR3 DNA: TGTGCCAGCAGCCCAGGAATTCGTCGGGGGGCCGGGGCCTACAATGAGCAGTTCTTC

V gene: TRBV28
clone size: .
J gene: TRBJ2-7
D gene: TRBD1
CDR3 protein: CASSSNRGRSDTVPYEQYF
CDR3 DNA: TGTGCCAGCAGTTCAAACAGGGGCCGTTCCGATACTGTACCCTACGAGCAGTACTTC

V gene: TRBV9
clone size: .
J gene: TRBJ1-2
D gene: TRBD1
CDR3 protein: CASSATGDSMGGYTF
CDR3 DNA: TGTGCCAGCAGCGCAACAGGGGACTCCATGGGCGGCTACACCTTC

V gene: TRBV6-6
clone size: .
J gene: TRBJ1-1
D gene: TRBD1
CDR3 protein: CASPKYRGSEAFF
CDR3 DNA: TGTGCCAGCCCGAAGTACAGGGGATCTGAAGCTTTCTTT

V gene: TRBV30
clone size: .
J gene: TRBJ2-5
D gene: .
CDR3 protein: CAWRTSRESWETQYF
CDR3 DNA: TGTGCCTGGAGGACGTCGCGGGAAAGCTGGGAGACCCAGTACTTC

V gene: TRBV5-1
clone size: .
J gene: TRBJ2-7
D gene: TRBD2
CDR3 protein: CASSSSPPGLAGGSLREQYF
CDR3 DNA: TGCGCCAGCAGCTCCTCCCCTCCGGGACTAGCGGGAGGATCCCTGAGAGAGCAGTACTTC

V gene: TRBV27
clone size: .
J gene: TRBJ2-3
D gene: .
CDR3 protein: CASSLLIGEWDTQYF
CDR3 DNA: TGTGCCAGCAGTTTATTAATCGGGGAGTGGGATACGCAGTATTTT

V gene: TRBV7-9
clone size: .
J gene: TRBJ1-1
D gene: .
CDR3 protein: CASSPGPGITEAFF
CDR3 DNA: TGTGCCAGCAGCCCAGGACCCGGGATCACTGAAGCTTTCTTT

V gene: TRBV7-8
clone size: .
J gene: TRBJ2-3
D gene: TRBD2
CDR3 protein: CASSLSGRADTQYF
CDR3 DNA: TGTGCCAGCAGCTTATCTGGGAGGGCCGATACGCAGTATTTT

V gene: TRBV4-1
clone size: .
J gene: TRBJ2-1
D gene: .
CDR3 protein: CASGTEYNEQFF
CDR3 DNA: TGCGCCAGCGGGACTGAGTACAATGAGCAGTTCTTC

V gene: TRBV4-3
clone size: .
J gene: TRBJ1-4
D gene: TRBD1
CDR3 protein: CASSLGQGSEKLFF
CDR3 DNA: TGCGCCAGCAGCCTCGGACAGGGAAGTGAAAAACTGTTTTTT

V gene: TRBV7-2
clone size: once
J gene: TRBJ2-3
D gene: .
CDR3 protein: CASSLRVGGTDTQYF
CDR3 DNA: TGTGCCAGCAGCTTAAGAGTAGGGGGCACAGATACGCAGTATTTT

V gene: TRBV27
clone size: .
J gene: TRBJ1-5
D gene: TRBD1
CDR3 protein: CASSLSWTRGSNQPQHF
CDR3 DNA: TGTGCCAGCAGTTTATCATGGACCAGGGGGTCAAATCAGCCCCAGCATTTT

V gene: TRBV10-1
clone size: .
J gene: TRBJ2-7
D gene: .
CDR3 protein: CASSEWIVGGQGYYEQYF
CDR3 DNA: TGCGCCAGCAGTGAGTGGATTGTTGGCGGTCAGGGGTACTACGAGCAGTACTTC

V gene: TRBV5-1
clone size: few
J gene: TRBJ2-5
D gene: .
CDR3 protein: CASSLLGTEETQYF
CDR3 DNA: TGCGCCAGCAGCCTACTAGGGACTGAGGAGACCCAGTACTTC

V gene: TRBV29-1
clone size: .
J gene: TRBJ2-1
D gene: TRBD2
CDR3 protein: CSVLREAPPNEQFF
CDR3 DNA: TGCAGCGTTCTGCGGGAGGCCCCCCCCAATGAGCAGTTCTTC

V gene: TRBV7-2
clone size: .
J gene: TRBJ2-5
D gene: .
CDR3 protein: CASSSRHPQETQYF
CDR3 DNA: TGTGCCAGCAGCTCGCGACATCCACAAGAGACCCAGTACTTC

V gene: TRBV6-5
clone size: .
J gene: TRBJ2-2
D gene: .
CDR3 protein: CASTGEGRGTGELFF
CDR3 DNA: TGTGCCAGCACAGGGGAGGGCAGGGGTACCGGGGAGCTGTTTTTT

V gene: TRBV6-1
clone size: .
J gene: TRBJ2-3
D gene: .
CDR3 protein: CASSEGLGAGVDTQYF
CDR3 DNA: TGTGCCAGCAGTGAAGGCTTGGGGGCAGGTGTAGATACGCAGTATTTT